The subject of this entry is one T cell receptor (beta chain). Its antigen remains unidentified. Qualities for individual bases were not recorded, and no much larger clone is one base off. The CDR3 regions of human TCRbeta chains were analyzed by immunosequencing. The source study handled its data this way. TCRs in the repertoires were compared against a reference library of SARS-CoV-2-specific TCRs that had been generated with the MIRA antigen-specificity platform. Breadth was defined as the fraction of unique TCRs that were SARS-CoV-2-associated. Depth was defined as the fraction of total T cells that were SARS-CoV-2-associated. Using the MIRA data, every spike-specific TCR was mapped to the spike region that the TCR reacted to and assigned to either a CD4 or a CD8 class. Log10-transformed breadth and depth values were compared by one-way ANOVA with Sidak's multiple comparisons tests. What TCRdb holds here is the immuneACCESS table cut down to in-frame rearrangements. Part of the clones is not present; checked against another copy, under half of the missing clones reflect an unresolved V gene, and the others are unexplained. The V and J calls and clone size were taken over from that table, and D and trimming were inferred from the DNA. This sample comprises 130,000 to 150,000 clones, 90% of them detected only once. The ten biggest clones cover around 3.5% of the sample.

From the cysteine through the phenylalanine, the CDR3 covers 15 amino acids. The sequence is cut down to CDR3 DNA, 45 bases in frame from base 1. CDR1 and CDR2 are read off the germline V gene as MNHEY and SVGAGI. Ends trimmed: V by 6 bases, J by 3 bases; bases unmatched to a gene: 7. Explained via the paper, the time point label denotes: baseline before first vaccination. Vaccinee samples were obtained from the UK trials COV001 and COV002, which included a single-blind randomized controlled phase 2/3 trial of AZD1222 (ChAdOx1 nCoV-19) in healthy adults. Trial participant PBMC samples were collected at day 0 and day 28 after the second dose for TCRbeta chain sequencing. The source of the sample is a study of T cell responses to AZD1222 COVID-19 vaccine listed by TCRdb under 2021. In terms of the full investigation: AZD1222 recipients with second doses at about 4 weeks or about 12 weeks were pooled, because spike-specific TCR depth and breadth did not differ between schedules. A total of 233 trial participants underwent TCR sequencing, of whom about 200 received two doses of AZD1222 and 26 received two doses of the MenACWY control vaccine. Trial participants were enrolled into age subgroups of 18-55, 56-69 and 70-plus years, which contained roughly 150, 30 and 60 TCR-sequenced participants, respectively.

On the study overall, not on this receptor specifically: Vaccine-associated CD4 TCRs spanned the whole spike protein, with dominant responses in regions 160-218 and 743-854. Because no day 14 peak-response samples were available, repertoires were characterized only after the peak T cell response. In the small 56-69-year group, the increase in depth fell short of significance, most likely because of low power. Conclusions about previously exposed vaccinees are limited, since just five to seven AZD1222 recipients were seropositive for SARS-CoV-2 at baseline. Participants were mostly white British, with more females than males. The authors suggested clonal diversity may have been underestimated. Reportedly, close to half of the unique spike-specific TCRs recognized epitopes lying outside the regions that are mutated in the B.1.351 and B.1.1.7 variants. Spike-specific TCR breadth and depth rose significantly after two AZD1222 doses compared with day 0 and with MenACWY recipients.

The sequences come from peripheral blood, collected on day 0 of AZD1222 vaccination. The receptor chain draws on TRBV6-5 and TRBJ2-7; TRBD2 agrees with 11 junctional bases. The TCR was taken from an adult in good health. The CDR3: CASRPSLAGGYEQYF. The nucleotide sequence reads as follows: TGTGCCAGCAGGCCTTCTCTAGCGGGAGGCTACGAGCAGTACTTC.